This T cell receptor beta chain was retrieved from a study of cytomegalovirus exposure and HLA in healthy donors. Study conclusions and caveats: Relative to equally common others, HLA-associated TCR beta chains showed greater clonal expansion in a later analysis.

A multiplex PCR was run with 60 Vbeta primers and 13 Jbeta primers. Produced via immunoSEQ multiplex PCR; TCRdb's table is partial and in-frame only. The sample holds around 150,000 clones, less than 80% seen once. The CDR3 is 15 amino acids. Germline loops: CDR1 SGHNT, CDR2 YENEEA. V was cut by 0 bases and J by 6 bases, with 12 bases left in between. For this clone: Its antigen is not identified.

Sequenced material: PBMCs. The gene calls are TRBV11-3 and TRBJ2-1; no firm D call. The sequence was collected from a man aged 35 to 55 in good health and CMV-seropositive. The CDR3 reads CASSLDQVGGNEQFF. CDR3 nucleotide sequence: TGTGCCAGCAGCTTAGATCAAGTCGGTGGCAATGAGCAGTTCTTC.